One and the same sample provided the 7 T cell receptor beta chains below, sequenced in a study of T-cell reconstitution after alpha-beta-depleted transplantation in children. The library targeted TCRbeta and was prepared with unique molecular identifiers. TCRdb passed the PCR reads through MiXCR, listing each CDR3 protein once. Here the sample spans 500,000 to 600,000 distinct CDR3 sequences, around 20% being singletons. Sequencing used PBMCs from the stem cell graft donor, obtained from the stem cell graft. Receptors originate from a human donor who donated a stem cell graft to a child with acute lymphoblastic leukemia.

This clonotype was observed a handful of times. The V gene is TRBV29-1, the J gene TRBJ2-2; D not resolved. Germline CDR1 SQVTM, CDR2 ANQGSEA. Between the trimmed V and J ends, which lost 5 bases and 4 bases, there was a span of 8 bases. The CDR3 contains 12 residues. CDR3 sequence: CSVYLGTGELFF. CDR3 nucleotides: TGCAGCGTTTACCTCGGCACCGGGGAGCTGTTTTTT.

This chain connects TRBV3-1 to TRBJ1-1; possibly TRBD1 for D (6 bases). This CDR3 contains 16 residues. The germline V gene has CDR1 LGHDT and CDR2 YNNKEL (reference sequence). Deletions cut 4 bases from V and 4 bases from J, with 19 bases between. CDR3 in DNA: TGTGCCAGCAGCCCCCAGGCGGGGGCGATGTCCACTGAAGCTTTCTTT. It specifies CASSPQAGAMSTEAFF.

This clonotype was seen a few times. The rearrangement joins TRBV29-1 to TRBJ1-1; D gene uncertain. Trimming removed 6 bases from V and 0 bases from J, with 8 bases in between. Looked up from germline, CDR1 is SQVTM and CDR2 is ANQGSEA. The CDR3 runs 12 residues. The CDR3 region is CSVGGMNTEAFF. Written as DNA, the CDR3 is TGCAGCGTGGGAGGCATGAACACTGAAGCTTTCTTT. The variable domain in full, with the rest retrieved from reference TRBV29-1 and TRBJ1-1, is SAVISQKPSRDICQRGTSLTIQCQVDSQVTMMFWYRQQPGQSLTLIATANQGSEATYESGFVIDKFPISRPNLTFSTLTVSNMSPEDSSIYLCSVGGMNTEAFFGQGTRLTVV.

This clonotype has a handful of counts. CDR3 bases: TGTGCCAGCACCCATAGCGGGGACACCGGGGAGCTGTTTTTT. It translates to CASTHSGDTGELFF. V and J are TRBV6-1 and TRBJ2-2; 8 positions agree with TRBD2. The CDR3 extends over 14 amino acids. The V gene's germline CDR1 is MNHNS and CDR2 SASEGT. With 7 bases clipped from V and 3 bases from J, the junction kept 4 bases outside the gene matches.

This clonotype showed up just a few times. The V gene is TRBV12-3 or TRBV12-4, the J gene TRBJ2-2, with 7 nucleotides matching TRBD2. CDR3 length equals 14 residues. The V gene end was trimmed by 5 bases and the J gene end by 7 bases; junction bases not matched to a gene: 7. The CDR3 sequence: CASSLGRAGGELFF. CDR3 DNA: TGTGCCAGCAGTCTAGGGAGGGCCGGCGGGGAGCTGTTTTTT.

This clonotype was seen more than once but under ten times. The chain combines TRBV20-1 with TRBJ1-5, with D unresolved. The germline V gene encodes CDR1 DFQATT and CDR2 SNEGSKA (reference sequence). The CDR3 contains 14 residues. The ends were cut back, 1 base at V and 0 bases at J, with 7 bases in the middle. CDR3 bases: TGCAGTGCTAGAGTAACCGATAGCAATCAGCCCCAGCATTTT. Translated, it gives CSARVTDSNQPQHF.

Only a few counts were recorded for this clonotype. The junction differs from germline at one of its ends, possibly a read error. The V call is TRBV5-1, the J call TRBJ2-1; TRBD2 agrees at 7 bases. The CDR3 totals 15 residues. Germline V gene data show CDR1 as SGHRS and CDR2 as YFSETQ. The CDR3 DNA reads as TGCGCCAGCAGATTGGGGCTAGCGGATCGGGATGAGCAGTTCTTC. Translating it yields CASRLGLADRDEQFF.